This TCR beta chain appears in the sequencing data of a study of blood T cell repertoires in COVID-19. Across the whole study: Italy, Spain and the United States were the sources of the convalescent and acute COVID-19 samples. T cells, B-cell-depleted T cells, or PBMCs supplied cDNA or gDNA.

In its sample, this clone was seen a few times. Source study methods: Researchers report that nucleated cell counts were estimated from reference gene primer amplification. The data were produced by immunoSEQ multiplex PCR, yet TCRdb's version contains in-frame clones alone and is incomplete. The V and J calls and clone size are taken from that table; D and trimming were inferred from the DNA. Among about 120,000 clones listed, more than 70% were seen once. The ends were cut back, 4 bases at V and 6 bases at J, with 19 bases in the middle. The CDR3 has 16 residues. Germline CDR1 is MNHEY and CDR2 is SVGAGI.

This receptor was taken from a human donor in a cohort sampled during active COVID-19. The specimen was peripheral blood. This sequence joins TRBV6-5 and TRBJ2-1; the D gene is possibly TRBD2 (5 bases). The CDR3 DNA reads as TGTGCCAGCAGTTTTGGTAGGACTGACGGCGTCAATGAGCAGTTCTTC. Amino acids: CASSFGRTDGVNEQFF.